These 14 T cell receptor beta chains were all obtained from the same sample, sequenced in a study of T cells in Graves' hyperthyroidism and ophthalmopathy. TCR beta CDR3 sequences were amplified from RNA transcripts. The TCR CDR3 was amplified in a first-round RT-PCR using the HTBI primer set. TCRdb re-derived calls from the multiplex PCR reads in MiXCR, one entry per CDR3 protein. The sample lists some 420,000 distinct CDR3 sequences; roughly 13% were seen once. Sequencing used blood. These receptors came from a woman in her late teens or twenties with Graves' hyperthyroidism.

This clonotype was observed a handful of times. This rearrangement joins TRBV12-3 or TRBV12-4 to TRBJ2-2, with TRBD2 as a possible D gene (6 bases). Trimming stripped 5 bases from V and 4 bases from J, with 17 bases between. There are 16 residues in the CDR3. CDR3 protein: CASSQLGGMSTGELFF. The CDR3 coding sequence is TGTGCCAGCAGTCAACTCGGGGGTATGAGCACCGGGGAGCTGTTTTTT.

This clonotype was seen repeatedly, ten times or more. This chain connects TRBV11-2 to TRBJ1-2, with TRBD1 identical over 7 bases. V lost 4 bases to trimming and J lost 5 bases; unmatched junction nucleotides: 7. This CDR3 has 14 residues. Germline V gene sequence: CDR1 SGHAT, CDR2 FQNNGV. DNA for the CDR3: TGTGCCAGCAGCTCGACAGGGCCTGGGTATGGCTACACCTTC. This sequence encodes CASSSTGPGYGYTF.

Many counts were recorded for this clonotype. The rearrangement links TRBV7-3 to TRBJ2-1; the match to TRBD1 covers 9 bases. CDR1 and CDR2 from the germline V gene are SGHTA and FQGTGA. The V and J ends lost 2 bases and 8 bases, in that order; junction bases with no gene match: 10. The CDR3 is made up of 16 amino acids. CDR3 loop: CASSLLDRGSGDEQFF. The CDR3, as DNA: TGTGCCAGCAGCTTATTGGACAGGGGATCTGGGGATGAGCAGTTCTTC.

V usage is TRBV28 and J usage is TRBJ1-2; D possibly corresponds to TRBD1 (6 bases). Germline V gene sequence: CDR1 MDHEN, CDR2 SYDVKM. The V and J ends lost 6 bases and 1 base respectively, with 15 bases between them. This CDR3 contains 15 residues. CDR3 sequence reads: CASSRTGFNNYGYTF. The CDR3 nucleotides are TGTGCCAGCAGCAGAACAGGGTTCAATAACTATGGCTACACCTTC.

This clonotype was recorded many times. The gene calls are TRBV28 and TRBJ2-1; the D is unclear. This CDR3 is built from 14 residues. The germline CDR1 and CDR2 sequences are MDHEN and SYDVKM. The V end was cut by 10 bases, the J end by 4 bases, with 17 bases between. The CDR3 region is CATQASDPYNEQFF. The CDR3 coding sequence is TGTGCCACTCAAGCCTCTGACCCTTACAATGAGCAGTTCTTC.

This chain joins TRBV27 and TRBJ2-1; 13 bases map to TRBD2. Per the germline V gene, CDR1 is MNHEY and CDR2 is SMNVEV (reference sequence). V lost 5 bases to trimming and J lost 10 bases; unmatched junction nucleotides: 11. The CDR3 is made up of 16 amino acids. The CDR3 is CASSRRLAGGPREQFF. CDR3 bases: TGTGCCAGCAGTCGAAGACTAGCGGGAGGACCCCGGGAGCAGTTCTTC.

This clonotype was detected a few times. The rearrangement uses TRBV6-1 and TRBJ2-1, with 8 bases that match TRBD2. The V and J ends lost 6 bases and 1 base, in that order; junction bases with no gene match: 5. The V gene's germline CDR1 is MNHNS and CDR2 SASEGT. This CDR3 is built from 15 residues. The CDR3 nucleotides are TGTGCCAGCAGCATCAGCGGGAGATCCTACAATGAGCAGTTCTTC. Residues: CASSISGRSYNEQFF.

This clonotype has ten or more counts. The chain couples TRBV12-3 or TRBV12-4 to TRBJ2-1, with 9 bases aligning to TRBD1. The CDR3 consists of 17 residues. Trimming cost V 5 bases and J 4 bases; bases outside gene matches: 12. The CDR3, as DNA: TGTGCCAGCAGTCTCCAGCCCTGGGACAGGGAATACAATGAGCAGTTCTTC. Its protein is CASSLQPWDREYNEQFF.

This clonotype came up a few times. The chain recombines TRBV28 with TRBJ2-2; 7 positions agree with TRBD1. The CDR3 is made up of 15 amino acids. Germline trimming cut 6 bases from V and 2 bases from J; bases unmatched to any gene: 6. CDR1 is MDHEN and CDR2 is SYDVKM in the germline V gene. Here the CDR3 reads CASRKGQINTGELFF. The DNA for the CDR3 is TGTGCCAGCAGAAAGGGACAGATTAACACCGGGGAGCTGTTTTTT. Looking up the rest from reference TRBV28 and TRBJ2-2 gives the full variable domain: DVKVTQSSRYLVKRTGEKVFLECVQDMDHENMFWYRQDPGLGLRLIYFSYDVKMKEKGDIPEGYSVSREKKERFSLILESASTNQTSMYLCASRKGQINTGELFFGEGSRLTVL.

This clonotype was detected ten times or more. The J gene is TRBJ1-1, the V gene TRBV6-5, with D hard to call. The length of the CDR3 is 14 residues. Trimming pared 0 bases from V and 0 bases from J, leaving 5 bases between. Germline values: CDR1 MNHEY, CDR2 SVGAGI. CDR3 sequence: CASSYSLVNTEAFF. CDR3 nucleotides: TGTGCCAGCAGTTACTCCTTGGTGAACACTGAAGCTTTCTTT.

This clonotype was found many times. The J gene is TRBJ2-5, the V gene TRBV27; 9 nucleotides agree with TRBD2. Germline V gene data show CDR1 as MNHEY and CDR2 as SMNVEV (reference sequence). After removal of 3 bases from V and 3 bases from J, the junction contained 5 bases not matched to a gene. The CDR3 runs 15 residues. CDR3 region: CASSFSSGRKETQYF. DNA of the CDR3: TGTGCCAGCAGTTTTTCCAGCGGGAGGAAAGAGACCCAGTACTTC.

This clonotype was picked up a small number of times. This sequence joins TRBV7-8 and TRBJ2-2; D not resolved. This CDR3 contains 16 residues. Trimming shortened V by 0 bases and J by 4 bases, and 12 bases separated the two germline ends. Germline V gene sequence: CDR1 SGHVS, CDR2 FQNEAQ. The CDR3 region has the DNA TGTGCCAGCAGCTTAGCTGGGGTCGGAGTCACCGGGGAGCTGTTTTTT. The encoded protein is CASSLAGVGVTGELFF. Supplemented by reference TRBV7-8 and TRBJ2-2, the full variable domain reads GAGVSQSPRYKVAKRGQDVALRCDPISGHVSLFWYQQALGQGPEFLTYFQNEAQLDKSGLPSDRFFAERPEGSVSTLKIQRTQQEDSAVYLCASSLAGVGVTGELFFGEGSRLTVL.

About this clonotype: A read error may produce the germline difference seen at one junction end. V usage is TRBV27 and J usage is TRBJ2-2, with D possibly being TRBD2 (6 bases). The CDR3 contains 15 residues. Germline V gene data show CDR1 as MNHEY and CDR2 as SMNVEV (reference sequence). The CDR3 DNA is TGTACCAGCACCTCTGTGGGGGGAGGTACCGGGGAGCTGTTTTTT. Translating gives CTSTSVGGGTGELFF.

The chain is built from TRBV6-6 and TRBJ2-5; D might be TRBD1 or TRBD2, each matching 6 bases. Trimming took off 2 bases at V and 5 bases at J, with 15 bases between the two ends. Germline V gene sequence: CDR1 MNHNY, CDR2 SVGAGI (reference sequence). This CDR3 has 15 amino acids. The CDR3 DNA reads as TGTGCCAGCAGTTACGGGGGGCGCAGAAGGGAGACCCAGTACTTC. Translating gives CASSYGGRRRETQYF.